This is a list of T cell receptor beta chains from one sample in a study of blood T cell repertoires in COVID-19. This table comes from immunoSEQ multiplex PCR, and its TCRdb copy is limited to in-frame clones, with some not included. The sample consists of about 93,000 clones, 86% of them appearing once. Material for sequencing was peripheral blood. The receptors shown here come from a woman older than 75 with acute or convalescent COVID-19. Both conserved end residues are part of each CDR3. A D gene is named only where the DNA matches it firmly.

CDR3aa,CDR3nt,j_gene,len,d_gene,v_gene
CASSVRLAGGGELFF,TGTGCCAGCAGCGTAAGGCTAGCGGGTGGCGGGGAGCTGTTTTTT,TRBJ2-2,15,TRBD2,TRBV9
CASSPTQGARELFF,TGTGCCAGCTCACCAACGCAGGGGGCGCGGGAACTGTTTTTT,TRBJ1-4,14,TRBD1,TRBV18
CASSRTVDLYSYNEQFF,TGCGCCAGCAGTCGGACAGTGGACCTTTACTCCTACAATGAGCAGTTCTTC,TRBJ2-1,17,-,TRBV10-1
CATSAQGTFTDTQYF,TGTGCCACCAGTGCTCAGGGGACCTTCACAGATACGCAGTATTTT,TRBJ2-3,15,-,TRBV24-1
CASSLGGSREETQYF,TGCGCCAGCAGCTTGGGGGGATCGAGGGAAGAGACCCAGTACTTC,TRBJ2-5,15,-,TRBV5-1
CASSPGQAYEQYF,TGTGCCAGCAGTCCAGGACAGGCCTACGAGCAGTACTTC,TRBJ2-7,13,TRBD1,TRBV27
CASSFYLSGGVYNEQFF,TGCGCCAGCAGCTTTTACCTTAGCGGGGGGGTTTACAATGAGCAGTTCTTC,TRBJ2-1,17,TRBD2,TRBV5-1
CASSYSGQQETQYF,TGCGCCAGCAGCTATTCGGGACAGCAAGAGACCCAGTACTTC,TRBJ2-5,14,TRBD1,TRBV5-1
CAARRVYSGNTIYF,TGTGCCGCCCGGAGGGTTTACTCTGGAAACACCATATATTTT,TRBJ1-3,14,-,TRBV6-5
CASSYSRASGGNEQFF,TGTGCCAGCAGTTACTCGAGGGCTAGCGGGGGGAATGAGCAGTTCTTC,TRBJ2-1,16,TRBD2,TRBV6-6
CASSLSSAGTEAFF,TGTGCCAGCAGCTTATCGAGTGCTGGCACTGAAGCTTTCTTT,TRBJ1-1,14,-,TRBV11-2
CATTQAAGRHTGELFF,TGTGCCACCACTCAGGCGGCAGGGCGACACACCGGGGAGCTGTTTTTT,TRBJ2-2,16,-,TRBV28